Below, 24 T cell receptor beta chains from the same sample are listed, as sequenced in a study of STAT3 mutations in large granular lymphocyte leukemia. Whole-study results and caveats: Every T-cell large granular lymphocyte leukemia patient had at least one immunodominant TCR beta clonotype.

Their antigens remain unidentified. Some clones are missing from TCRdb's copy, which holds only in-frame ones; the method was immunoSEQ multiplex PCR. This sample has 10,000 to 15,000 clones; 80% to 90% occur once, and the top ten carry 10% to 15%. Sample: PBMCs. The receptors were sampled from a human donor with T large granular lymphocyte leukemia. Some clones in this sample may be carry-over from other donors' samples.

The rearrangement uses TRBV6-6 and TRBJ1-2, with a tentative D call TRBD1 (6 bases). Germline CDR1 is MNHNY and CDR2 is SVGAGI (reference sequence). V was clipped by 2 bases and J by 4 bases, with 11 bases between them. CDR3 length: 14 residues. CDR3 residues: CASSYPGQPYGYTF. CDR3 coding DNA: TGTGCCAGCAGTTACCCCGGACAGCCCTATGGCTACACCTTC.

The V and J genes are TRBV5-1 and TRBJ2-3; tentative D call: TRBD2 (5 bases). This CDR3 comprises 17 residues. CDR1 and CDR2 from the germline V gene are SGHRS and YFSETQ. V gave up 4 bases and J gave up 6 bases, with 24 bases separating them. CDR3 in amino acids: CASSPPAEPGRGDTQYF. The CDR3, as DNA: TGCGCCAGCAGCCCCCCTGCCGAACCGGGGAGAGGGGATACGCAGTATTTT.

The rearrangement uses TRBV4-1 and TRBJ2-3, with D maybe TRBD1 (6 bases). Per germline, CDR1 MGHRA and CDR2 YSYEKL. CDR3 length: 19 residues. The V end was cut by 3 bases, the J end by 0 bases, with 22 bases between. CDR3: CASSQSPYSTGRSTDTQYF. The CDR3 DNA reads as TGCGCCAGCAGCCAGTCCCCCTATTCCACAGGGCGTAGCACAGATACGCAGTATTTT.

J is TRBJ2-7 and V is TRBV7-6; TRBD2 might be the D (6 bases). The CDR3 is 13 amino acids. Trimming shortened V by 5 bases and J by 3 bases, and 11 bases separated the two germline ends. From germline, CDR1 is SGHVS and CDR2 FNYEAQ. CDR3 sequence (DNA): TGTGCCAGCAGCCTCCGGGACTTCTACGAGCAGTACTTC. Residues: CASSLRDFYEQYF.

This chain connects TRBV19 to TRBJ2-2; D might be TRBD1 or TRBD2, each matching 8 bases. The germline gives CDR1 LNHDA, CDR2 SQIVND (reference sequence). The CDR3 is made up of 20 amino acids. V gave up 1 base and J gave up 0 bases, with 21 bases separating them. CDR3 loop: CASSIGDRNLLAANTGELFF. The DNA for the CDR3 is TGTGCCAGTAGTATAGGGGACAGGAATCTACTAGCGGCGAACACCGGGGAGCTGTTTTTT.

The V gene is TRBV7-9, the J gene TRBJ2-7, with D possibly matching TRBD1 (5 bases). V was trimmed by 5 bases and J by 6 bases, leaving 14 bases between them. The germline V gene encodes CDR1 SEHNR and CDR2 FQNEAQ (reference sequence). This CDR3 spans 13 amino acids. The CDR3 spells CASSPPGRVEQYV. CDR3 nucleotides: TGTGCCAGCAGCCCCCCGGGCAGGGTCGAGCAGTACGTC.

This chain joins TRBV7-2 and TRBJ1-5, with D tentatively TRBD1 (5 bases). This CDR3 has 15 amino acids. From germline, CDR1 is SGHTA and CDR2 FQGNSA. Trimming removed 0 bases at V and 6 bases at J, with 12 bases between. The CDR3 loop reads CASSLAGEGFQPQHF. The CDR3, as DNA: TGTGCCAGCAGCTTAGCGGGGGAAGGTTTTCAGCCCCAGCATTTT.

The rearrangement joins TRBV2 to TRBJ1-1; tentative D call: TRBD1 (5 bases). The CDR3 consists of 11 residues. Trimming pared 11 bases from V and 8 bases from J, leaving 15 bases between. CDR1 and CDR2 (germline): SNHLY, FYNNEI. The CDR3, as DNA: TGTGCCGGGGACCCCAAGTCGGAAGCTTTCTTT. Protein sequence: CAGDPKSEAFF.

The chain couples TRBV19 to TRBJ1-2; 9 positions match TRBD1. This CDR3 comprises 14 residues. Trimming took 6 bases from V and 2 from J; bases not matched to a gene: 4. The germline V gene has CDR1 LNHDA and CDR2 SQIVND (reference sequence). The CDR3 is CASRLDRGNYGYTF. In DNA, the CDR3 is TGTGCCAGTAGGCTGGACAGGGGCAACTATGGCTACACCTTC. Variable domain in full (rest from reference TRBV19 and TRBJ1-2): DGGITQSPKYLFRKEGQNVTLSCEQNLNHDAMYWYRQDPGQGLRLIYYSQIVNDFQKGDIAEGYSVSREKKESFPLTVTSAQKNPTAFYLCASRLDRGNYGYTFGSGTRLTVV.

This chain connects TRBV29-1 to TRBJ1-1; unclear D gene. Germline V gene sequence: CDR1 SQVTM, CDR2 ANQGSEA. The ends were cut back, 3 bases at V and 0 bases at J, with 8 bases in the middle. The CDR3 has 13 residues. CDR3: CSVEVGMNTEAFF. The CDR3 DNA follows: TGCAGCGTTGAGGTTGGGATGAACACTGAAGCTTTCTTT.

The chain has TRBV5-4 and TRBJ1-4; the match to TRBD1 covers 10 bases. Germline CDR1 SGHNT, CDR2 YYREEE (reference sequence). This CDR3 has 15 amino acids. The trim removed 0 bases at V and 8 bases at J, leaving 4 bases unmatched. The CDR3 coding sequence is TGTGCCAGCAGCTTGGAAAGGGGACAGGGGGAAAAACTGTTTTTT. It codes for CASSLERGQGEKLFF.

This chain links TRBV6-5 with TRBJ1-5, with D possibly TRBD1 on 5 matching bases. Germline V gene data show CDR1 as MNHEY and CDR2 as SVGAGI. The CDR3 totals 14 residues. V was pared by 2 bases and J by 7 bases, with 12 bases between. The CDR3 region has the DNA TGTGCCAGCAGTTACCGTCAGGGCGGGCAGCCCCAGCATTTT. Translating gives CASSYRQGGQPQHF.

V and J are TRBV5-8 and TRBJ1-2, with D hard to call. Germline lookup yields CDR1 SGHTS and CDR2 YDEGEE. The CDR3 covers 15 residues. The V gene lost 0 bases and the J gene lost 4 bases, with 13 bases spanning the gap. The CDR3 loop reads CASSLGQRYGYGYTF. The CDR3 bases are TGTGCCAGCAGCTTGGGGCAGCGGTACGGCTATGGCTACACCTTC.

This chain joins TRBV6-1 and TRBJ2-5; 8 positions agree with TRBD2. Germline lookup yields CDR1 MNHNS and CDR2 SASEGT. With 4 bases clipped from V and 3 bases from J, the junction kept 7 bases outside the gene matches. The CDR3 has 15 residues. The CDR3 sequence: CASSGYSGAEETQYF. The CDR3 DNA follows: TGTGCCAGCAGTGGATATAGCGGGGCGGAAGAGACCCAGTACTTC.

DNA for the CDR3: TGTGCCACCAGCGACGGGGTTAAAGGGGCCGATACGCAGTATTTT. Translation gives CATSDGVKGADTQYF. The chain links TRBV15 to TRBJ2-3; D may correspond to TRBD1 or TRBD2 (5 bases each). CDR3 length: 15 residues. Trimming removed 5 bases from V and 6 bases from J, with 18 bases in between. Germline CDR1 and CDR2: LNHNV and YYDKDF (reference sequence).

The chain combines TRBV7-2 with TRBJ2-3, with 8 bases aligning to TRBD1. J lost 3 bases, V lost 0 bases, and 5 bases had no gene match. In germline, CDR1 is SGHTA, CDR2 FQGNSA. This CDR3 contains 16 residues. DNA of the CDR3: TGTGCCAGCAGCTTAGCTGCAGGGGGCGAGACAGATACGCAGTATTTT. Translation gives CASSLAAGGETDTQYF.

DNA for the CDR3: TGTGCCAGCAGGGGGTTGGTCCTCGTACTGGCAGATACGCAGTATTTT. This codes for CASRGLVLVLADTQYF. The chain is built from TRBV2 and TRBJ2-3; no reliable D call. Germline V CDR1 and CDR2: SNHLY, FYNNEI. V was shortened by 6 bases and J by 4 bases, with 20 bases between the two germline ends. The CDR3 consists of 16 residues.

V gene TRBV5-4 combines with J gene TRBJ1-1, with D perhaps TRBD1 (6 bases). The CDR3 is made up of 14 amino acids. The V end was cut by 2 bases, the J end by 1 base, with 9 bases between. CDR1 and CDR2 (germline): SGHNT, YYREEE (reference sequence). In DNA, the CDR3 is TGTGCCAGCAGCTTAAAACAGGGGAACACTGAAGCTTTCTTT. This encodes CASSLKQGNTEAFF.

The V gene is TRBV11-1, the J gene TRBJ1-2, with 9 bases identical to TRBD1. V shed 4 bases and J 0 bases; nucleotides not matched to a gene: 6. The CDR3 has 16 amino acids. Germline V gene sequence: CDR1 SGHAT, CDR2 FQDESV (reference sequence). DNA of the CDR3: TGTGCCAGCAGCTGGGGCGGACAGGGGACTAACTATGGCTACACCTTC. This codes for CASSWGGQGTNYGYTF.

The rearrangement joins TRBV28 to TRBJ2-7, with D uncertain. The ends were cut back, 6 bases at V and 0 bases at J, with 12 bases in the middle. CDR3 length: 14 residues. Per the germline V gene, CDR1 is MDHEN and CDR2 is SYDVKM. The CDR3 loop is CASRPDTYSYEQYV. The DNA of the CDR3 is TGTGCCAGCAGACCCGACACGTACTCCTACGAGCAGTACGTC.

The CDR3 loop reads CASSRDRGDYEQYF. CDR3 in DNA: TGTGCCAGCAGCCGCGACAGGGGGGACTACGAGCAGTACTTC. The chain couples TRBV7-2 to TRBJ2-7, with 9 bases fitting TRBD1. V lost 5 bases and J lost 3; bases outside the gene matches: 5. The CDR3 has 14 amino acids. CDR1 and CDR2 from the germline V gene are SGHTA and FQGNSA. The variable domain in full, with the rest retrieved from reference TRBV7-2 and TRBJ2-7, is GAGVSQSPSNKVTEKGKDVELRCDPISGHTALYWYRQSLGQGLEFLIYFQGNSAPDKSGLPSDRFSAERTGGSVSTLTIQRTQQEDSAVYLCASSRDRGDYEQYFGPGTRLTVT.

V is TRBV13 and J is TRBJ2-2, with TRBD2 matching 7 bases. The CDR3 runs 15 residues. CDR1 is PRHDT, CDR2 FYEKMQ, per germline (reference sequence). V trimming: 4 bases; J trimming: 7 bases; junction bases outside the gene matches: 9. The CDR3 protein is CASSSGGLGVGELFF. CDR3 nucleotide sequence: TGTGCCAGCAGCTCGGGAGGTTTAGGGGTCGGGGAGCTGTTTTTT.

The V and J genes are TRBV28 and TRBJ1-3; D call uncertain. Germline loops: CDR1 MDHEN, CDR2 SYDVKM. Trimming removed 6 bases at V and 0 bases at J, with 15 bases between. The CDR3 extends over 16 amino acids. The CDR3 protein is CASRIAGIPSGNTIYF. CDR3 bases: TGTGCCAGCAGAATTGCCGGGATCCCCTCTGGAAACACCATATATTTT.

J is TRBJ1-4 and V is TRBV27; 7 nucleotides line up with TRBD1. Unmatched junction bases numbered 15, after V lost 8 bases and J lost 9 bases. The CDR3 length is 15 residues. Germline V lookup: CDR1 MNHEY, CDR2 SMNVEV (reference sequence). The CDR3 sequence is CASQPGHLQGKKLFF. CDR3 coding DNA: TGTGCCAGCCAACCGGGACACTTACAGGGGAAAAAACTGTTTTTT.